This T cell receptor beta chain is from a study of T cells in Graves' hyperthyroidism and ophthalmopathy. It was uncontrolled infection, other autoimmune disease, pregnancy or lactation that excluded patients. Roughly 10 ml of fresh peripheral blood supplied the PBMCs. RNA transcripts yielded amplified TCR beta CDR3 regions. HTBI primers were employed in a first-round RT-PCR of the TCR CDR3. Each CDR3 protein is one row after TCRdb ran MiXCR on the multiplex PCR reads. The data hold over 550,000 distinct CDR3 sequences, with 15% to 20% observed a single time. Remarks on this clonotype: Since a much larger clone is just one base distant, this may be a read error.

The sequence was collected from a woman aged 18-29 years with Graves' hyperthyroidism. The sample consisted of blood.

Here the CDR3 DNA reads TGCGCCAGCAGCTTGGACAGGGTACTCGGAGATGGCTACACCTTC. Translation: CASSLDRVLGDGYTF. The gene calls are TRBV5-1 and TRBJ1-2; weak D call: TRBD1 (6 bases). V was pared by 0 bases and J by 6 bases, with 15 bases between. The V gene's germline CDR1 is SGHRS and CDR2 YFSETQ. The CDR3 covers 15 residues.